The T cell receptor (beta chain) under discussion was sequenced for a study of CD4+ T cells in melanoma. Overall study results and limits: Reportedly, melanoma neoantigen-specific CD4+ T cells showed varied differentiation states. A reported correlation linked neoantigen-specific CD4+ T cells to CD8+, macrophage and B cell function.

Regarding this clone: Its antigen remains unknown.

The CDR3 sequence is 14 residues long. CDR1 MGHDK and CDR2 SYGVNS come from the germline V gene. V was trimmed by 7 bases and J by 1 base, leaving 12 bases between them. The table came from immunoSEQ multiplex PCR; TCRdb's copy has only in-frame clones and leaves some out. The sample records some 13,000 clones, about 71% being singletons. The sequence derives from a human donor with melanoma. The sequenced sample consisted of cells from a culture (not recorded whether cultured in vitro). The chain uses TRBV25-1 and TRBJ2-3; maybe TRBD1 (5 bases). CDR3 in DNA: TGTGCCAGCACCAAGGGGTCGGGCACAGATACGCAGTATTTT. Protein: CASTKGSGTDTQYF. The entire variable domain, with the rest obtained from reference TRBV25-1 and TRBJ2-3, is as follows: EADIYQTPRYLVIGTGKKITLECSQTMGHDKMYWYQQDPGMELHLIHYSYGVNSTEKGDLSSESTVSRIRTEHFPLTLESARPSHTSQYLCASTKGSGTDTQYFGPGTRLTVL.